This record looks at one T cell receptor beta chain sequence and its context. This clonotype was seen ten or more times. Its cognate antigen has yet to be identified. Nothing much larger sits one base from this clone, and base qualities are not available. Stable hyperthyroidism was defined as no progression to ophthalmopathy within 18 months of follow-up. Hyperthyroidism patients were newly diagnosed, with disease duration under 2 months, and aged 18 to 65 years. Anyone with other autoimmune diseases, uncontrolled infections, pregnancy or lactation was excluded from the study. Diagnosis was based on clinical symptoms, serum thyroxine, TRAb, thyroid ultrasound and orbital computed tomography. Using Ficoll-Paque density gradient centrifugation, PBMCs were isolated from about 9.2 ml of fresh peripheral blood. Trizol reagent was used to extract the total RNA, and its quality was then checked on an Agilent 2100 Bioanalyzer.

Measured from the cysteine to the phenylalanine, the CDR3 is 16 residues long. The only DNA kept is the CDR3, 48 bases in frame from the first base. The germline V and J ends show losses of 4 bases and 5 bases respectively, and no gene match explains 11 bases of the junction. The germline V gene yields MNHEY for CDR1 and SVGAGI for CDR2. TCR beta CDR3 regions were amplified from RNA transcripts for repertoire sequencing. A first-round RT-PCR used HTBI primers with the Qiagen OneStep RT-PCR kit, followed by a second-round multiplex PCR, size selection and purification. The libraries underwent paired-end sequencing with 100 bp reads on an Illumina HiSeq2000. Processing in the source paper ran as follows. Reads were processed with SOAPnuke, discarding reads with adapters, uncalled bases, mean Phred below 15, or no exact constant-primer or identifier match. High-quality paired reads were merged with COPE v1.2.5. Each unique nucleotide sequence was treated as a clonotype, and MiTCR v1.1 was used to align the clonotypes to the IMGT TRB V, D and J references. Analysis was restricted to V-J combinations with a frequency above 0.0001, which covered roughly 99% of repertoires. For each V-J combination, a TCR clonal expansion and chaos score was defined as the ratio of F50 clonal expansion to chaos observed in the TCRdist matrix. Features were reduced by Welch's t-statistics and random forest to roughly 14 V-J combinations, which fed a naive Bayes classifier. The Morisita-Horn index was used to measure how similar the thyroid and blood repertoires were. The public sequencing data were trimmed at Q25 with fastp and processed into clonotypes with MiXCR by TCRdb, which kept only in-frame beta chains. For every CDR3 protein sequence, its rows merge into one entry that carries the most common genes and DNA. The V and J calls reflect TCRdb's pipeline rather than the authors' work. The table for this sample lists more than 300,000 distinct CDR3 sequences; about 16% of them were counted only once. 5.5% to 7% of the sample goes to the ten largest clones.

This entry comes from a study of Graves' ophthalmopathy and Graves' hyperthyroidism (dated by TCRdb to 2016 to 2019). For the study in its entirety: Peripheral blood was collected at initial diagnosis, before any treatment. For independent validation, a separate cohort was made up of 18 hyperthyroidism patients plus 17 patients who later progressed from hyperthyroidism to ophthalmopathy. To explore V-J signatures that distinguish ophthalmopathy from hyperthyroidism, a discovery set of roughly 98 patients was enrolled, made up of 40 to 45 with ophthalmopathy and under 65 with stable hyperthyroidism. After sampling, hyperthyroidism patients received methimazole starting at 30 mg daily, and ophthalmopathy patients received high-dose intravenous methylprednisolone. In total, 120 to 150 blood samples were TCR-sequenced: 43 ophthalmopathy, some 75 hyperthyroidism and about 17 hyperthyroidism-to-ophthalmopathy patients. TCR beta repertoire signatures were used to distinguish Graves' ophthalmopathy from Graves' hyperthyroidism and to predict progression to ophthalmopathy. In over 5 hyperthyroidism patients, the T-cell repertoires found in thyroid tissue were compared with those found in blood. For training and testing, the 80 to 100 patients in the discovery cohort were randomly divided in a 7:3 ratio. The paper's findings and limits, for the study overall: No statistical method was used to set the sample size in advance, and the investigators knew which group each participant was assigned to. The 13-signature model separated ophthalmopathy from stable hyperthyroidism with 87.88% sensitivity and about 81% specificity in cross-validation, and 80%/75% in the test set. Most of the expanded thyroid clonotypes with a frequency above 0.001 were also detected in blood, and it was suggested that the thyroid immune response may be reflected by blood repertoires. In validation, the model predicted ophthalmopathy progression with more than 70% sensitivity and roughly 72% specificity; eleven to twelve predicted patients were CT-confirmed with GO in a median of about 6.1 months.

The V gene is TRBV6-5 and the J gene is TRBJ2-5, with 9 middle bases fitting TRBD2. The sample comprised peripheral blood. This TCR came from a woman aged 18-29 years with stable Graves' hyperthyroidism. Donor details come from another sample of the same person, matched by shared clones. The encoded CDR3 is CASSSIGGGGAETQYF. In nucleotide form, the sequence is TGTGCCAGCAGTTCCATCGGGGGCGGGGGGGCGGAGACCCAGTACTTC.